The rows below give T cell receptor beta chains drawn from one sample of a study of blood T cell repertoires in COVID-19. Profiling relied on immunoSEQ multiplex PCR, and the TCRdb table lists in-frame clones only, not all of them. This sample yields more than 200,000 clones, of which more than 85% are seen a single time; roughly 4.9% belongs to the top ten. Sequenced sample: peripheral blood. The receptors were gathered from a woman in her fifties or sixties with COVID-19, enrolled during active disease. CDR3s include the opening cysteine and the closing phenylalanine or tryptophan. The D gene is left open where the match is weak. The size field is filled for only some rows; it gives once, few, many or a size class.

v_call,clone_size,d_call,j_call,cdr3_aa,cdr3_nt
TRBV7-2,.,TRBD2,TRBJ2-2,CASSHRFDSGRLGGELFF,TGTGCCAGCAGCCACCGTTTTGATAGCGGGAGGCTTGGCGGGGAGCTGTTTTTT
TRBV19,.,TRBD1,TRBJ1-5,CASSTTGTGQPQHF,TGTGCCAGTAGTACGACAGGGACAGGTCAGCCCCAGCATTTT
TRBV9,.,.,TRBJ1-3,CASSPTGFSGNTIYF,TGTGCCAGCAGCCCCACAGGCTTCTCTGGAAACACCATATATTTT
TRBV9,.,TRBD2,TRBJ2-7,CASSVGSSGEYEQYF,TGTGCCAGCAGCGTAGGCTCTAGCGGGGAGTACGAGCAGTACTTC
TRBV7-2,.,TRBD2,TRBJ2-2,CASNLGLAPGELFF,TGTGCCAGCAACCTAGGACTAGCCCCCGGGGAGCTGTTTTTT
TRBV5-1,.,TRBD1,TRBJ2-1,CASSYRQGNINEQFF,TGCGCCAGCAGCTATCGACAGGGAAACATAAATGAGCAGTTCTTC
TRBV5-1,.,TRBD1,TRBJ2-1,CASSLAGQGGNEQFF,TGCGCCAGCAGCTTGGCCGGACAGGGGGGCAATGAGCAGTTCTTC
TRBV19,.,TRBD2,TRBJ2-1,CASSMPASGRGGEQFF,TGTGCCAGTAGTATGCCCGCTAGCGGGAGAGGTGGTGAGCAGTTCTTC
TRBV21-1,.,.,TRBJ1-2,CASLPGNDSNYGYTF,TGTGCCAGCCTTCCAGGGAATGACTCTAACTATGGCTACACCTTC
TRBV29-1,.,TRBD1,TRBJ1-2,CSVDGTGDYGYTF,TGCAGCGTTGATGGCACAGGGGACTATGGCTACACCTTC
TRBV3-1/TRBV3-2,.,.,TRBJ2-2,CASSQPGGSGELFF,TGTGCCAGCAGCCAACCAGGAGGGTCCGGGGAGCTGTTTTTT
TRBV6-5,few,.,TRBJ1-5,CASRDGDNQPQHF,TGTGCCAGCAGAGACGGGGATAATCAGCCCCAGCATTTT
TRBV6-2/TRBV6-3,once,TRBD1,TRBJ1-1,CASSRGTASEAFF,TGTGCCAGCAGCCGTGGGACAGCCTCTGAAGCTTTCTTT
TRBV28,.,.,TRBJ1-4,CASAKGGKNEKLFF,TGTGCCAGCGCGAAGGGGGGGAAGAATGAAAAACTGTTTTTT
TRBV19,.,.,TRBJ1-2,CASSMAGEYGYTF,TGTGCCAGTAGCATGGCAGGGGAATATGGCTACACCTTC
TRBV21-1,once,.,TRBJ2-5,CASSPYGASGPQETQYF,TGTGCCAGCAGTCCCTATGGAGCTAGCGGACCCCAAGAGACCCAGTACTTC
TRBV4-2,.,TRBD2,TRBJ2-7,CASSQVGGGYEQYF,TGTGCCAGCAGCCAAGTTGGGGGAGGGTACGAGCAGTACTTC
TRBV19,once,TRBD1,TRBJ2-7,CASSLGQGKIYEQYF,TGTGCCAGTAGTCTGGGACAGGGAAAGATTTACGAGCAGTACTTC
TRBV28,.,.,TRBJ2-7,CASSLTISSYEQYF,TGTGCCAGCAGTTTGACAATAAGCTCCTACGAGCAGTACTTC
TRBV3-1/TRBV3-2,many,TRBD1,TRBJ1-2,CASSQLTGSYGYTF,TGTGCCAGCAGCCAACTGACAGGGTCCTATGGCTACACCTTC
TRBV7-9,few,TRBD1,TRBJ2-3,CASSSPPGQATDTQYF,TGTGCCAGCAGCTCCCCACCGGGACAGGCCACAGATACGCAGTATTTT
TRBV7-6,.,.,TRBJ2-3,CASSLVSGSTDTQYF,TGTGCCAGCAGCTTAGTTAGCGGTAGCACAGATACGCAGTATTTT